The entry that follows covers one T cell receptor (beta chain) sequence. This record comes from a study of control samples from healthy donors and cancer patients. Germline V gene sequence: CDR1 SGDLS, CDR2 YYNGEE. The CDR3 length is 14 residues. The junction had 4 bases not matched to a gene; V was cut back by 4 bases and J by 3 bases. The table came from immunoSEQ multiplex PCR; TCRdb's copy has only in-frame clones and leaves some out. The sample has about 140,000 clones, around 94% seen once. This clonotype was obtained from a man between 35 and 55 years old in good health. V usage is TRBV9 and J usage is TRBJ2-1; 7 nucleotides agree with TRBD2. Sequencing input: blood. The CDR3 nucleotides are TGTGCCAGCAGCCCCCCGGGGGGCTACAATGAGCAGTTCTTC. Translating it yields CASSPPGGYNEQFF.